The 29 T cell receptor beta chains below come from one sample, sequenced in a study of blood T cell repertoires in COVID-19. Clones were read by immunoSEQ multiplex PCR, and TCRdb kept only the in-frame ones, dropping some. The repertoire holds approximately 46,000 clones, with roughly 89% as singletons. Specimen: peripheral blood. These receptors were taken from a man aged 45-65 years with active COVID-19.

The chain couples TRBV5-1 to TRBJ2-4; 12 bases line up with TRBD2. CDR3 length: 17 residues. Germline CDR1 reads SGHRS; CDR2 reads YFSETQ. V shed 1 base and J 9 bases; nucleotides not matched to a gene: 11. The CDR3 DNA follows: TGCGCCAGCAGCTTGCTTCCCGCTAGCGGGGGGGCGGGCATTCAGTACTTC. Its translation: CASSLLPASGGAGIQYF.

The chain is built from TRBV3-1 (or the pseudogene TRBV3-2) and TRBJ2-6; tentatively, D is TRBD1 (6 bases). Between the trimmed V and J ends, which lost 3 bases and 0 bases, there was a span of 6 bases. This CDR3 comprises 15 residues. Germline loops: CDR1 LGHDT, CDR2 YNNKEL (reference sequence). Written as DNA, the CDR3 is TGTGCCAGCAGCCAGACAGGCTCTGGGGCCAACGTCCTGACTTTC. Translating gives CASSQTGSGANVLTF.

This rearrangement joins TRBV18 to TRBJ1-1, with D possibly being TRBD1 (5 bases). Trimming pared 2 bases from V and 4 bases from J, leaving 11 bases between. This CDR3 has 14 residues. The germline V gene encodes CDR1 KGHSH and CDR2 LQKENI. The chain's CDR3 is CASSPIRGGTEAFF. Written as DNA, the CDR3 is TGTGCCAGCTCACCAATTAGGGGTGGCACTGAAGCTTTCTTT.

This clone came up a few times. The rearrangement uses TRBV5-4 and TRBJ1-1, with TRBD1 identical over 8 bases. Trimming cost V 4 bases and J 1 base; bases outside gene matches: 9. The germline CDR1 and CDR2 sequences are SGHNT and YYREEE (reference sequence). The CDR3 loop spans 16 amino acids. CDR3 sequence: CASSVGQGKANTEAFF. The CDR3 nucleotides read TGTGCCAGCAGCGTAGGACAGGGTAAGGCGAACACTGAAGCTTTCTTT.

CDR3 sequence (DNA): TGTGCCAGCAGTTATCAGGGAAATTCACCCCTCCACTTT. This sequence encodes CASSYQGNSPLHF. The chain joins TRBV6-5 to TRBJ1-6, with D perhaps TRBD1 (5 bases). The V gene's germline CDR1 is MNHEY and CDR2 SVGAGI. The CDR3 runs to 13 residues. Trimming took 3 bases from V and 7 from J, leaving 7 bases between them.

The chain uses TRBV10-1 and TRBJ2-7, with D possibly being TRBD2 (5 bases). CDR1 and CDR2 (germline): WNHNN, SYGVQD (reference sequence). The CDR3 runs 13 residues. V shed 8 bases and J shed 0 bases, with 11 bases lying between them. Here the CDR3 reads CASAEGSSYEQYF. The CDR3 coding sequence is TGCGCCAGCGCTGAGGGCAGCTCCTACGAGCAGTACTTC.

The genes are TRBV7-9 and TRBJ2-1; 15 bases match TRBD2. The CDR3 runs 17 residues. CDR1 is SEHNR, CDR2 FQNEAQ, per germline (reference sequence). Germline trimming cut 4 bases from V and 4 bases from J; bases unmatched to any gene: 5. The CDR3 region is CASSSWGLAGGYNEQFF. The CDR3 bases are TGTGCCAGCAGCTCGTGGGGACTAGCGGGGGGTTACAATGAGCAGTTCTTC.

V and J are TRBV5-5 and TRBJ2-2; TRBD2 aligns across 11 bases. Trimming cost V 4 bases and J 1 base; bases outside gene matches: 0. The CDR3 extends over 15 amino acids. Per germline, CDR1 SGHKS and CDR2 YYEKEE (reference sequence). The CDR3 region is CASSLAGGNTGELFF. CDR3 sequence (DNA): TGTGCCAGCAGCCTAGCGGGGGGGAACACCGGGGAGCTGTTTTTT.

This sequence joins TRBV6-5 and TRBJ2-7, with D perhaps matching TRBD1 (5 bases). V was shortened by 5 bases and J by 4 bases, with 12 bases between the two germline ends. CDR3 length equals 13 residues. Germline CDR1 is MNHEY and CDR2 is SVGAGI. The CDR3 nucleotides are TGTGCCAGCAGTCTCGGACACAAATACGAGCAGTACTTC. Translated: CASSLGHKYEQYF.

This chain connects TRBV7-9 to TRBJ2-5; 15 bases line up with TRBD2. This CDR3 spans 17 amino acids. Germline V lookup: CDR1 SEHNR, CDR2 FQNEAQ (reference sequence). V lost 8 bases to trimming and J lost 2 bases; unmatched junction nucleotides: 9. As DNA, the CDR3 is TGTGCCAGCCTCGGACTAGCGGGGGGGCATCGACAAGAGACCCAGTACTTC. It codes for CASLGLAGGHRQETQYF. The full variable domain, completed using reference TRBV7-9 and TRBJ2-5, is DTGVSQNPRHKITKRGQNVTFRCDPISEHNRLYWYRQTLGQGPEFLTYFQNEAQLEKSRLLSDRFSAERPKGSFSTLEIQRTEQGDSAMYLCASLGLAGGHRQETQYFGPGTRLLVL.

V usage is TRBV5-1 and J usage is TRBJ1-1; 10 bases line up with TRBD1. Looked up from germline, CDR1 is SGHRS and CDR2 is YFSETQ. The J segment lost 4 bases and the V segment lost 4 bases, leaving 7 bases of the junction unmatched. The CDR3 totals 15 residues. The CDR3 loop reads CASSRGTGVSTEAFF. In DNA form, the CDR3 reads TGCGCCAGCAGCCGCGGGACAGGGGTATCCACTGAAGCTTTCTTT.

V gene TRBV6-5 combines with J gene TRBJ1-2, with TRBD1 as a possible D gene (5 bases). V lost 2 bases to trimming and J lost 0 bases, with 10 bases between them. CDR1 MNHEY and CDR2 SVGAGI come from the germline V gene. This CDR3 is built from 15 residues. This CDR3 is CASSYQGNPNYGYTF. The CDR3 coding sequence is TGTGCCAGCAGTTACCAGGGAAACCCTAACTATGGCTACACCTTC.

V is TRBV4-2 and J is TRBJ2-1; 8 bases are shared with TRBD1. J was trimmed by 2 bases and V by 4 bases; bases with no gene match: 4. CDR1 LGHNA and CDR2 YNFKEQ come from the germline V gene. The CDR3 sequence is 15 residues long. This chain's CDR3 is CASSPDRGAYNEQFF. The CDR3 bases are TGTGCCAGCAGCCCCGACAGGGGTGCCTACAATGAGCAGTTCTTC.

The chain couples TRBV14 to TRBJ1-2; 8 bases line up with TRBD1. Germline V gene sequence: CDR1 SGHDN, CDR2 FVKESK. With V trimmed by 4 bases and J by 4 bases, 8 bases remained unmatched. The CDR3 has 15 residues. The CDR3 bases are TGTGCCAGCAGCCGTCCGGGACAGGCTTTCTATGGCTACACCTTC. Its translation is CASSRPGQAFYGYTF.

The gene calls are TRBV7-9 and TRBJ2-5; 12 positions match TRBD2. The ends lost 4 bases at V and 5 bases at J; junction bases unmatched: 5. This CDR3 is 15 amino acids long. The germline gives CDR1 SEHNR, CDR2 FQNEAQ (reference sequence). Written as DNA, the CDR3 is TGTGCCAGCAGCTCCCGGACTAGCGGGGTGGAGACCCAGTACTTC. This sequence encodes CASSSRTSGVETQYF. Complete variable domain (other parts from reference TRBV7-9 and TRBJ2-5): DTGVSQNPRHKITKRGQNVTFRCDPISEHNRLYWYRQTLGQGPEFLTYFQNEAQLEKSRLLSDRFSAERPKGSFSTLEIQRTEQGDSAMYLCASSSRTSGVETQYFGPGTRLLVL.

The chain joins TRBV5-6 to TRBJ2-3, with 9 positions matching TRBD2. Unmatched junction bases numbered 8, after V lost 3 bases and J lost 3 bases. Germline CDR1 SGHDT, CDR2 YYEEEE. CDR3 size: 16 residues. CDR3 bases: TGTGCCAGCAGCTCCCTCCGAGCGGGGGGTACAGATACGCAGTATTTT. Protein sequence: CASSSLRAGGTDTQYF. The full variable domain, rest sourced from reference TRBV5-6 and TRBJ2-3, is DAGVTQSPTHLIKTRGQQVTLRCSPKSGHDTVSWYQQALGQGPQFIFQYYEEEERQRGNFPDRFSGHQFPNYSSELNVNALLLGDSALYLCASSSLRAGGTDTQYFGPGTRLTVL.

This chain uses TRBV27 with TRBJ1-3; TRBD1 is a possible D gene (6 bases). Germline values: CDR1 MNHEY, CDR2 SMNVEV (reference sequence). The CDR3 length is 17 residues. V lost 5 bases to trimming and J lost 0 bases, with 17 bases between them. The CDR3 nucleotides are TGTGCCAGCAGTCAGAAGACAGGTCCCTACTCTGGAAACACCATATATTTT. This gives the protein CASSQKTGPYSGNTIYF.

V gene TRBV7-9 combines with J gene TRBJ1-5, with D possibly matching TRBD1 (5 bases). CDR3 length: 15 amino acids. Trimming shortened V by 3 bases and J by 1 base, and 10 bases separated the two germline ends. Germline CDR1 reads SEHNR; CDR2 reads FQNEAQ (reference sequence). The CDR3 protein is CASSFGQSSNQPQHF. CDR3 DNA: TGTGCCAGCAGCTTTGGACAATCGAGCAATCAGCCCCAGCATTTT. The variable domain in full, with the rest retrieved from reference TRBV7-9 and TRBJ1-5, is DTGVSQNPRHKITKRGQNVTFRCDPISEHNRLYWYRQTLGQGPEFLTYFQNEAQLEKSRLLSDRFSAERPKGSFSTLEIQRTEQGDSAMYLCASSFGQSSNQPQHFGDGTRLSIL.

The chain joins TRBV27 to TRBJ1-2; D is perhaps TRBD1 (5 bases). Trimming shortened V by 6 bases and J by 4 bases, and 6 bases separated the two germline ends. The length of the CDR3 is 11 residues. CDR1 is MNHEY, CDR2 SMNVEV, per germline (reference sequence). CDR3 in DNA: TGTGCCAGCAGGCAGGGCTATGGCTACACCTTC. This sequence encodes CASRQGYGYTF.

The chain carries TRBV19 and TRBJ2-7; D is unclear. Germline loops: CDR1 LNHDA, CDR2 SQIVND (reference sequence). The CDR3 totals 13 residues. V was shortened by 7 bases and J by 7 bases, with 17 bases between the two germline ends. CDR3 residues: CASTSNSRREQYF. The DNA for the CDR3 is TGTGCCAGTACCAGTAATTCCCGGAGAGAGCAGTACTTC.

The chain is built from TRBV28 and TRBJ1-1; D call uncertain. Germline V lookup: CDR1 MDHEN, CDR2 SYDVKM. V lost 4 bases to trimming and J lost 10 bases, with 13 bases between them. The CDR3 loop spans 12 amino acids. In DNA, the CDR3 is TGTGCCAGCAGTTCCCTCCGATTGGCAGCTTTCTTT. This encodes CASSSLRLAAFF.

DNA for the CDR3: TGCGCCAGCAGTCCCGGGACAGGGGGAACCTACGAGCAGTACTTC. It yields the protein CASSPGTGGTYEQYF. The J gene is TRBJ2-7, the V gene TRBV10-2; 11 bases are shared with TRBD1. This CDR3 spans 15 amino acids. Germline CDR1 reads WSHSY; CDR2 reads SAAADI. V dropped 5 bases and J dropped 2; count of bases not matched to a gene: 5.

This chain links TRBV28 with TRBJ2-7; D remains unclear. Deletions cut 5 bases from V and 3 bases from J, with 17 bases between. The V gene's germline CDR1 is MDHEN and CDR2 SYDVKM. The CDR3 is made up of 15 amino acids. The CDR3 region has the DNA TGTGCCAGCAGTCCCCAAAGCGTCCTACTCTACGAGCAGTACTTC. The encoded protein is CASSPQSVLLYEQYF.

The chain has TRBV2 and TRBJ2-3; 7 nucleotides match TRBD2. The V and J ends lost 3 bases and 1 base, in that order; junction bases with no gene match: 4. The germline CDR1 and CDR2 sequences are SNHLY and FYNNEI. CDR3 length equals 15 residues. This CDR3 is CASSDWAGGTDTQYF. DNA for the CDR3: TGTGCCAGCAGTGACTGGGCGGGGGGCACAGATACGCAGTATTTT.

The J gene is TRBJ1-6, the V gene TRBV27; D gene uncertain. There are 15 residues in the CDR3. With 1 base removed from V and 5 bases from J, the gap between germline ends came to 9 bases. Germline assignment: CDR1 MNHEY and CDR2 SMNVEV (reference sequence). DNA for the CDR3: TGTGCCAGCAGTTTATGGGCCCGCGATAATTCACCCCTCCACTTT. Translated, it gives CASSLWARDNSPLHF.

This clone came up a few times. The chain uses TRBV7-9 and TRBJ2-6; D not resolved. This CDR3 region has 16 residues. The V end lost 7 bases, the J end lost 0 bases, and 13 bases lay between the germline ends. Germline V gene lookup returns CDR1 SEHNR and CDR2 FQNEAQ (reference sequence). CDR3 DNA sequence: TGTGCCAGCACCCGCCCAACTCCCTCTGGGGCCAACGTCCTGACTTTC. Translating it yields CASTRPTPSGANVLTF.

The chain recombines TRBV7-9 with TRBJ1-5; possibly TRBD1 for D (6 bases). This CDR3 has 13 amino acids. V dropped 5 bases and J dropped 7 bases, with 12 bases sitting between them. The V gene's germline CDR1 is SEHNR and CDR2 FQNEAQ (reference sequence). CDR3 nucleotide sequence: TGTGCCAGCAGCCAACAGGGAGACCAGCCCCAGCATTTT. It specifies CASSQQGDQPQHF.

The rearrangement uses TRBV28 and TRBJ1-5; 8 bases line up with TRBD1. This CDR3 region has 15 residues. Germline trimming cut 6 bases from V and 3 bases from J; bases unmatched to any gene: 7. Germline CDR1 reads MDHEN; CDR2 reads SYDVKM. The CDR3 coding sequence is TGTGCCAGCAGCTACGACAGGGGCTACAATCAGCCCCAGCATTTT. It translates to CASSYDRGYNQPQHF.

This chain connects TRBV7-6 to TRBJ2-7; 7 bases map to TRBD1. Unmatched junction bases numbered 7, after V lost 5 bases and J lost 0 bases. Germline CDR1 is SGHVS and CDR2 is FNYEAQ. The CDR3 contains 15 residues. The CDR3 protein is CASSEGTEPSYEQYF. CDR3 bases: TGTGCCAGCAGCGAAGGGACAGAACCCTCCTACGAGCAGTACTTC.